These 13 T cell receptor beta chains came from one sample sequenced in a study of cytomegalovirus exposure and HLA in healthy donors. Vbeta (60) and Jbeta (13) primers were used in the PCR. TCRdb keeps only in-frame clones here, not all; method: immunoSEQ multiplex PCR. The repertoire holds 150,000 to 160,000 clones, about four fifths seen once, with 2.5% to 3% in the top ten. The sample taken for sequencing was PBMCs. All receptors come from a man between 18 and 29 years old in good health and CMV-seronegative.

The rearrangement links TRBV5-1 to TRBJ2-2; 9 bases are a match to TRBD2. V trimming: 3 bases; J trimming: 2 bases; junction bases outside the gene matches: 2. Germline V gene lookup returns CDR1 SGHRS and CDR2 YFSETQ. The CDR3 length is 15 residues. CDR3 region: CASSSSGVNTGELFF. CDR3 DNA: TGCGCCAGCAGCTCTAGCGGGGTTAACACCGGGGAGCTGTTTTTT.

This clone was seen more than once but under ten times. CDR3 coding DNA: TGTGCCAGCAGTGAAGGCTTCGCGCGGCAGCCCCAGCATTTT. Its translation: CASSEGFARQPQHF. V is TRBV6-1 and J is TRBJ1-5, with D uncertain. Trimming left V 1 base short and J 7 bases short, with 11 bases between. The CDR3 runs to 14 residues. The germline V gene encodes CDR1 MNHNS and CDR2 SASEGT.

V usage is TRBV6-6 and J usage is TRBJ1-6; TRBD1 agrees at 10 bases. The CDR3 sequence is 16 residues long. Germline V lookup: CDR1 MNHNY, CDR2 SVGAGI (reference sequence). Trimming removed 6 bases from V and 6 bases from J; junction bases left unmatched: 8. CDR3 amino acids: CASRTEGTGANSPLHF. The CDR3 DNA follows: TGTGCCAGCAGGACGGAAGGGACAGGGGCTAATTCACCCCTCCACTTT.

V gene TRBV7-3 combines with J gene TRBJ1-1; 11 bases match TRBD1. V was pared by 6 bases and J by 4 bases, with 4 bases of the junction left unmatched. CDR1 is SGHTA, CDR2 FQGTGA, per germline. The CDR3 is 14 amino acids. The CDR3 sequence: CASSRDRGTTEAFF. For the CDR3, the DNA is TGTGCCAGCAGTCGGGACAGGGGGACCACTGAAGCTTTCTTT. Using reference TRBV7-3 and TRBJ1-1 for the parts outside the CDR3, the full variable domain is GAGVSQTPSNKVTEKGKYVELRCDPISGHTALYWYRQSLGQGPEFLIYFQGTGAADDSGLPNDRFFAVRPEGSVSTLKIQRTERGDSAVYLCASSRDRGTTEAFFGQGTRLTVV.

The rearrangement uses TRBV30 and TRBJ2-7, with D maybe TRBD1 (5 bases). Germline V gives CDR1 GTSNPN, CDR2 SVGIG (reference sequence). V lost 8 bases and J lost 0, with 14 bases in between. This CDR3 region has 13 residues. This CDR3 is CAVGRGPSYEQYF. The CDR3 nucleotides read TGTGCCGTTGGAAGGGGTCCCTCCTACGAGCAGTACTTC.

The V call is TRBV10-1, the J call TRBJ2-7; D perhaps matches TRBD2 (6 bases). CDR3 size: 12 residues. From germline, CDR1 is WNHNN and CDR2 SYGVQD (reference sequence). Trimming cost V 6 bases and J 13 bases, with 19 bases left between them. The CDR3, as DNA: TGCGCCAGCAGCCCCACCGCGGGACGCCTATACGTC. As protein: CASSPTAGRLYV.

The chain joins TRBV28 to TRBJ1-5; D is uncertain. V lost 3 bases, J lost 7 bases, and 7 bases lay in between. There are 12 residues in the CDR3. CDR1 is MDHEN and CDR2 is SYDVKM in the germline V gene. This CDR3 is CASSLFRQPQHF. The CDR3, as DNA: TGTGCCAGCAGTTTGTTTCGGCAGCCCCAGCATTTT.

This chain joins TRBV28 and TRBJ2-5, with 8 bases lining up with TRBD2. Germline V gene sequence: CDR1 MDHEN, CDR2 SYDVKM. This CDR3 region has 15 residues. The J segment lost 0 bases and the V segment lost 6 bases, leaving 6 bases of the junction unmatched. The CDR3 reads CASRSGGPYQETQYF. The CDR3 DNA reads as TGTGCCAGCAGATCGGGGGGGCCGTACCAAGAGACCCAGTACTTC.

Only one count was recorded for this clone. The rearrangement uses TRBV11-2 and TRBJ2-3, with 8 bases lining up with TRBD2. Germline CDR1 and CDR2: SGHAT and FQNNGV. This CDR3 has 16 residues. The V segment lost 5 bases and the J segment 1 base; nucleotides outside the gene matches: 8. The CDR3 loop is CASSLATSGRTDTQYF. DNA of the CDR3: TGTGCCAGCAGCCTTGCCACTAGCGGACGCACAGATACGCAGTATTTT.

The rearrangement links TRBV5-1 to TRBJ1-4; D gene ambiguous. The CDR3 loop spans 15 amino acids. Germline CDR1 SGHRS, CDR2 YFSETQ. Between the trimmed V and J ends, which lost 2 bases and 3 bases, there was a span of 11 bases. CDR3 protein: CASSLRPGANEKLFF. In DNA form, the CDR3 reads TGCGCCAGCAGCTTAAGGCCCGGGGCTAATGAAAAACTGTTTTTT.

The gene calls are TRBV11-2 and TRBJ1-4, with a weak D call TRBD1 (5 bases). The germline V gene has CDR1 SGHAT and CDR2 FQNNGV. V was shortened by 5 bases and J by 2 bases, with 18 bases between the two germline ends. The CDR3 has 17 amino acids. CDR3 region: CASSDVTLGATNEKLFF. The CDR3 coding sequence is TGTGCCAGCAGCGACGTTACTCTAGGGGCTACTAATGAAAAACTGTTTTTT.

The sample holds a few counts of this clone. In nucleotides, the CDR3 is TGTGCCAGCAGTGACTGCAACATCCAGCCCCAGCATTTT. This translates into CASSDCNIQPQHF. The gene calls are TRBV6-4 and TRBJ1-5; no clear D. Germline V gene lookup returns CDR1 MRHNA and CDR2 SNTAGT. Trimming pared 1 base from V and 7 bases from J, leaving 8 bases between. The CDR3 loop spans 13 amino acids.

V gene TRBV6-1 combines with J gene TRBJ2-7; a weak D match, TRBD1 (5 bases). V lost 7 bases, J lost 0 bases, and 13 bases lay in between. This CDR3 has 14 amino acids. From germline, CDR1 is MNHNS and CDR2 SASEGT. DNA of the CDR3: TGTGCCAGCAAAAGGGCCCAGGGCTCCTACGAGCAGTACGTC. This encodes CASKRAQGSYEQYV.